Following are 18 T cell receptor beta chains from one sample sequenced in a study of blood T cell repertoires in COVID-19. Profiling relied on immunoSEQ multiplex PCR, and the TCRdb table lists in-frame clones only, not all of them. The table includes around 430,000 clones, 70% to 90% detected once. The specimen sequenced was peripheral blood. These receptors were collected from a woman aged 45-60 years with COVID-19, enrolled during active disease.

The V and J genes are TRBV27 and TRBJ1-1, with TRBD1 matching over 7 bases. The germline V gene encodes CDR1 MNHEY and CDR2 SMNVEV (reference sequence). The CDR3 runs to 14 residues. With 3 bases clipped from V and 2 bases from J, the junction kept 3 bases outside the gene matches. In nucleotides, the CDR3 is TGTGCCAGCAGTTTCACAGGGGTTAACACTGAAGCTTTCTTT. Protein: CASSFTGVNTEAFF.

This clone has only a few counts. This chain connects TRBV5-6 to TRBJ1-3; D unclear. The V end lost 6 bases, the J end lost 0 bases, and 13 bases lay between the germline ends. CDR1 and CDR2 from the germline V gene are SGHDT and YYEEEE. The CDR3 loop spans 15 amino acids. The CDR3 DNA sequence: TGTGCCAGCAAATCCGGGTGGGTCTCTGGAAACACCATATATTTT. It encodes CASKSGWVSGNTIYF.

This clone was observed once. Here the CDR3 reads CASSEMGVAGTEAFF. In DNA form, the CDR3 reads TGTGCCAGCAGTGAAATGGGAGTAGCAGGCACTGAAGCTTTCTTT. J is TRBJ1-1 and V is TRBV2; no clear D gene. Trimming removed 2 bases from V and 4 bases from J, with 14 bases in between. Per germline, CDR1 SNHLY and CDR2 FYNNEI. CDR3 length: 15 residues.

This chain joins TRBV6-5 and TRBJ1-2; 7 positions match TRBD1. The V gene end was trimmed by 8 bases and the J gene end by 8 bases; junction bases not matched to a gene: 11. The CDR3 totals 13 residues. The germline gives CDR1 MNHEY, CDR2 SVGAGI. The CDR3 spells CASSGDRVEGYTF. The CDR3 nucleotides read TGTGCCAGCTCCGGTGACAGGGTGGAGGGCTACACCTTC.

The rearrangement joins TRBV25-1 to TRBJ1-1, with 8 positions matching TRBD1. The CDR3 is made up of 15 amino acids. The V and J ends lost 7 bases and 4 bases, in that order; junction bases with no gene match: 11. The germline V gene encodes CDR1 MGHDK and CDR2 SYGVNS. The CDR3 region has the DNA TGTGCCAGCACTCCACAGGGGGGAGTCCGCACTGAAGCTTTCTTT. Protein product: CASTPQGGVRTEAFF.

The V and J genes are TRBV6-2 or TRBV6-3 and TRBJ1-5; D unclear. V was shortened by 3 bases and J by 4 bases, with 10 bases between the two germline ends. CDR3 length equals 14 residues. Germline-derived CDR1 and CDR2 are MNHEY and SVGEGT. The CDR3 DNA reads as TGTGCCAGCAGTTATCGGACTGATAATCAGCCCCAGCATTTT. Translated: CASSYRTDNQPQHF.

This clone was detected only a few times. The V and J genes are TRBV13 and TRBJ1-6; D possibly corresponds to TRBD1 (6 bases). The CDR3 is 19 amino acids. Germline assignment: CDR1 PRHDT and CDR2 FYEKMQ (reference sequence). The germline V and J ends were trimmed by 0 bases and 7 bases, with 22 bases remaining between them. CDR3 loop: CASSLGPYDRLGSNSPLHF. Here the CDR3 DNA reads TGTGCCAGCAGCTTAGGCCCCTACGACAGGTTGGGGTCGAATTCACCCCTCCACTTT.

The chain is built from TRBV19 and TRBJ2-1; 11 nucleotides match TRBD2. The trim removed 7 bases at V and 4 bases at J, leaving 9 bases unmatched. Germline lookup yields CDR1 LNHDA and CDR2 SQIVND (reference sequence). The CDR3 consists of 16 residues. CDR3 in DNA: TGTGCCAGTACCCCGGGTAGCGGGGGGGCGTACAATGAGCAGTTCTTC. It specifies CASTPGSGGAYNEQFF.

This rearrangement joins TRBV19 to TRBJ1-5; no reliable D call. The germline V and J ends were trimmed by 5 bases and 0 bases, with 8 bases remaining between them. Germline values: CDR1 LNHDA, CDR2 SQIVND (reference sequence). This CDR3 is built from 14 residues. The CDR3 sequence: CASSSLGSNQPQHF. The DNA of the CDR3 is TGTGCCAGTAGTTCCCTAGGTAGCAATCAGCCCCAGCATTTT. Together with reference TRBV19 and TRBJ1-5, the CDR3 gives the full variable domain: DGGITQSPKYLFRKEGQNVTLSCEQNLNHDAMYWYRQDPGQGLRLIYYSQIVNDFQKGDIAEGYSVSREKKESFPLTVTSAQKNPTAFYLCASSSLGSNQPQHFGDGTRLSIL.

The V gene is TRBV7-8, the J gene TRBJ2-7, with 9 bases lining up with TRBD1. This CDR3 is 23 amino acids long. The trim removed 5 bases at V and 6 bases at J, leaving 35 bases unmatched. Germline assignment: CDR1 SGHVS and CDR2 FQNEAQ. In DNA, the CDR3 is TGTGCCAGCAGCCATTCTCGGGACAGGGAACCGTCGGCTTTTTTCGGGGTTACGACCGAGCAGTACTTC. Protein product: CASSHSRDREPSAFFGVTTEQYF.

The chain has TRBV5-1 and TRBJ1-1; D gene ambiguous. CDR1 is SGHRS and CDR2 is YFSETQ in the germline V gene. The CDR3 totals 14 residues. Trimming stripped 2 bases from V and 2 bases from J, with 10 bases between. DNA for the CDR3: TGCGCCAGCAGCTTCGACGGGAGTAACACTGAAGCTTTCTTT. Protein: CASSFDGSNTEAFF.

This clone came up a few times. The genes are TRBV5-6 and TRBJ1-2, with a weak D call TRBD1 (6 bases). Trimming pared 4 bases from V and 0 bases from J, leaving 10 bases between. This CDR3 has 14 amino acids. Germline lookup yields CDR1 SGHDT and CDR2 YYEEEE. For the CDR3, the DNA is TGTGCCAGCAGCACCAGGGGTACTAACTATGGCTACACCTTC. Translating gives CASSTRGTNYGYTF.

The V call is TRBV9, the J call TRBJ1-4; TRBD1 aligns across 8 bases. CDR1 SGDLS and CDR2 YYNGEE come from the germline V gene. This CDR3 is 16 amino acids long. V was pared by 5 bases and J by 3 bases, with 9 bases of the junction left unmatched. The CDR3 nucleotides read TGTGCCAGCAGTGAGGACAGGGTCGGTGCTAATGAAAAACTGTTTTTT. It yields the protein CASSEDRVGANEKLFF.

The chain is built from TRBV6-5 and TRBJ1-5; the D gene is possibly TRBD1 (6 bases). The CDR3 is 14 amino acids. CDR1 and CDR2 (germline): MNHEY, SVGAGI. Trimming removed 5 bases from V and 3 bases from J, with 11 bases in between. Written as DNA, the CDR3 is TGTGCCAGCAGTAGCGGGACATTCAATCAGCCCCAGCATTTT. As protein: CASSSGTFNQPQHF.

CDR3 amino acids: CASSLTTGGMYEQYF. The CDR3, as DNA: TGCGCCAGCAGCTTAACGACAGGGGGGATGTACGAGCAGTACTTC. The chain links TRBV5-1 to TRBJ2-7; TRBD1 aligns across 9 bases. After removal of 2 bases from V and 4 bases from J, the junction contained 7 bases not matched to a gene. Germline CDR1 reads SGHRS; CDR2 reads YFSETQ. The CDR3 has 15 residues.

The chain is built from TRBV24-1 and TRBJ1-5; 9 bases are shared with TRBD1. The CDR3 loop spans 16 amino acids. Unmatched junction bases numbered 5, after V lost 4 bases and J lost 2 bases. The germline V gene has CDR1 KGHDR and CDR2 SFDVKD. The CDR3 sequence: CATSDRQGVGNQPQHF. CDR3 sequence (DNA): TGTGCCACCAGTGACCGACAGGGGGTCGGCAATCAGCCCCAGCATTTT.

On this clone itself: Other DNA sequences within the sample encode an identical CDR3. The V call is TRBV7-2, the J call TRBJ2-3; TRBD2 matches 9 bases. Germline trimming cut 1 base from V and 1 base from J; bases unmatched to any gene: 0. This CDR3 is built from 15 residues. The germline CDR1 and CDR2 sequences are SGHTA and FQGNSA. The CDR3 is CASSLGGGGTDTQYF. The CDR3 DNA is TGTGCCAGCAGCTTAGGCGGGGGGGGCACAGATACGCAGTATTTT.

The rearrangement links TRBV3-1 (or the pseudogene TRBV3-2) to TRBJ1-3; D is possibly TRBD1 (6 bases). The length of the CDR3 is 16 residues. Germline CDR1 is LGHDT and CDR2 is YNNKEL (reference sequence). V was trimmed by 1 base and J by 6 bases, leaving 16 bases between them. The DNA for the CDR3 is TGTGCCAGCAGCCAAGGCCGGACAGCCTGGGAAAACACCATATATTTT. This gives the protein CASSQGRTAWENTIYF.